The 4 T cell receptor beta chains listed next were all sequenced from one sample in a study of blood T cell repertoires in COVID-19. Sequenced by immunoSEQ multiplex PCR; TCRdb stores in-frame clones only, minus some. The table records some 150,000 clones, approximately 80% of them present only once. The sample taken for sequencing was PBMCs or T cells enriched from blood (not recorded which). These receptors were collected from a woman in her thirties or forties who had recovered from COVID-19.

The chain carries TRBV27 and TRBJ2-2, with TRBD1 identical over 11 bases. The V gene end was trimmed by 6 bases and the J gene end by 6 bases; junction bases not matched to a gene: 3. Per germline, CDR1 MNHEY and CDR2 SMNVEV (reference sequence). The CDR3 is 14 residues long. The CDR3 DNA sequence: TGTGCCAGCAGCACGGGACAGGGGGCCGGGGAGCTGTTTTTT. It is translated as CASSTGQGAGELFF.

The chain combines TRBV2 with TRBJ1-2, with 9 bases matching TRBD1. Germline V gene lookup returns CDR1 SNHLY and CDR2 FYNNEI. J gave up 4 bases and V 6 bases, and 6 bases lay outside the gene matches. The CDR3 sequence is 14 residues long. The CDR3 loop is CASSVDRGGYGYTF. In DNA form, the CDR3 reads TGTGCCAGCAGCGTGGACAGGGGAGGCTATGGCTACACCTTC. The variable domain in full, completed from reference TRBV2 and TRBJ1-2, reads EPEVTQTPSHQVTQMGQEVILRCVPISNHLYFYWYRQILGQKVEFLVSFYNNEISEKSEIFDDQFSVERPDGSNFTLKIRSTKLEDSAMYFCASSVDRGGYGYTFGSGTRLTVV.

This clone was detected once. CDR3: CATSRGQGGYTEAFF. The DNA for the CDR3 is TGTGCCACCAGCAGAGGACAGGGAGGCTACACTGAAGCTTTCTTT. The rearrangement links TRBV15 to TRBJ1-1; 7 bases agree with TRBD1. Germline trimming cut 1 base from V and 3 bases from J; bases unmatched to any gene: 5. Germline V gives CDR1 LNHNV, CDR2 YYDKDF (reference sequence). The CDR3 sequence is 15 residues long. Looking up the rest from reference TRBV15 and TRBJ1-1 gives the full variable domain: DAMVIQNPRYQVTQFGKPVTLSCSQTLNHNVMYWYQQKSSQAPKLLFHYYDKDFNNEADTPDNFQSRRPNTSFCFLDIRSPGLGDTAMYLCATSRGQGGYTEAFFGQGTRLTVV.

The V and J genes are TRBV4-1 and TRBJ2-1, with 13 nucleotides matching TRBD2. V shed 4 bases and J 1 base; nucleotides not matched to a gene: 13. Germline V gene sequence: CDR1 MGHRA, CDR2 YSYEKL. The CDR3 sequence is 20 residues long. CDR3 sequence reads: CASSPQPRTSGSWSYNEQFF. The CDR3 nucleotides are TGCGCCAGCAGCCCACAACCTAGGACTAGCGGGAGTTGGTCCTACAATGAGCAGTTCTTC.